A selection of T cell receptor beta chains follows, all from one sample in a study of beta chain features in type 1 diabetes. The method was immunoSEQ multiplex PCR; TCRdb's version includes in-frame clones alone and lacks a portion of them. The sample yields 130,000 to 150,000 clones, about 7% seen once. Sequencing used central memory CD4+ T cells from blood. These receptors came from a woman between 25 and 40 years old in good health. CDR3s include the opening cysteine and the closing phenylalanine or tryptophan. Each record gives: clone size, J gene, D gene, V gene, CDR3 DNA, CDR3 protein. The D gene is left open where the match is weak. Size is omitted from some rows. Given values are once, few, many or a class for expanded clones.

many,TRBJ1-1,NA,TRBV10-3,TGTGCCATCAGTGAACAGGTGGGCACTGAAGCTTTCTTT,CAISEQVGTEAFF
few,TRBJ2-2,NA,TRBV5-1,TGCGCCAGCAGCGACAGTCTAGCGAACACCGGGGAGCTGTTTTTT,CASSDSLANTGELFF
many,TRBJ2-7,TRBD2,TRBV25-1,TGTGCCAGCAGCCGGCCGGGACTACCCTACGAGCAGTACTTC,CASSRPGLPYEQYF
NA,TRBJ1-3,NA,TRBV30,TGTGCCTGGAATCGGGTCTCTGGAAACACCATATATTTT,CAWNRVSGNTIYF
NA,TRBJ1-5,NA,TRBV6-6,TGTGCCAGCAGTGCGGGGACGGTCAGCAATCAGCCCCAGCATTTT,CASSAGTVSNQPQHF
few,TRBJ2-3,TRBD1,TRBV5-1,TGCGCCAGCAGCTTGGCGACAGGGGAGAGGTCAGATACGCAGTATTTT,CASSLATGERSDTQYF
many,TRBJ2-7,NA,TRBV28,TGTGCCAGCAGTTCTAGCTTCGAGCAGTACTTC,CASSSSFEQYF
NA,TRBJ2-5,NA,TRBV5-4,TGTGCCAGCAGCGAGAGGGAGACCCAGTACTTC,CASSERETQYF
NA,TRBJ1-5,TRBD1,TRBV30,TGTGCCTGGAGTCCCCGGACAGGGAGGACTAGCAATCAGCCCCAGCATTTT,CAWSPRTGRTSNQPQHF
NA,TRBJ2-7,TRBD2,TRBV7-2,TGTGCCAGCAGCCGTGCAAAGACTAGCGGGCGCTACGAGCAGTACTTC,CASSRAKTSGRYEQYF
NA,TRBJ2-7,NA,TRBV7-2,TGCGCCAGCAGCCAAGAGGGGGGGACCTACGAGCAGTACTTC,CASSQEGGTYEQYF
few,TRBJ2-1,TRBD2,TRBV28,TGTGCCAGCAGCTCCTCGGCGGTCGGTAGCGGGAGGGACAATGAGCAGTTCTTC,CASSSSAVGSGRDNEQFF
few,TRBJ2-7,TRBD2,TRBV7-8,TGTGCCAGCAGCTTAGCTGGGAGGGGAATCTCCTACGAGCAGTACTTC,CASSLAGRGISYEQYF
few,TRBJ2-7,TRBD2,TRBV5-6,TGTGCCAGCAGCTTGCGCGTGACTAGCGGAGTTCAGCAGTACTTC,CASSLRVTSGVQQYF
NA,TRBJ2-3,TRBD2,TRBV7-2,TGTGCCAGCAGCTGGACTAGCGGGCGCACAGATACGCAGTATTTT,CASSWTSGRTDTQYF
NA,TRBJ1-2,NA,TRBV28,TGTGCCAGCAGCGCTAGCGACTATGGCTACACCTTC,CASSASDYGYTF
many,TRBJ2-1,TRBD2,TRBV5-1,TGCGCCAGCAGCTTGGCTAGCGGGGTCTACAATGAGCAGTTCTTC,CASSLASGVYNEQFF
many,TRBJ2-6,NA,TRBV28,TGTGCCAGCCGGAGCTCTGGGGCCAACGTCCTGACTTTC,CASRSSGANVLTF
NA,TRBJ1-1,NA,TRBV10-2,TGCGCCAGCAGTGAGTCGCGGGGGCGCGGAGTGAACACTGAAGCTTTCTTT,CASSESRGRGVNTEAFF
NA,TRBJ2-7,TRBD1,TRBV2,TGTGCCAGCAGTGTAAATGGGGACAGCTCCTACGAGCAGTACTTC,CASSVNGDSSYEQYF
NA,TRBJ2-3,TRBD1,TRBV10-3,TGTGCCATCAGTGTGGGACAGAGCACAGATACGCAGTATTTT,CAISVGQSTDTQYF
few,TRBJ2-1,NA,TRBV30,TGTGCCTGGAGTAAGGGCGGGGGCTCGCAGTTCTTC,CAWSKGGGSQFF